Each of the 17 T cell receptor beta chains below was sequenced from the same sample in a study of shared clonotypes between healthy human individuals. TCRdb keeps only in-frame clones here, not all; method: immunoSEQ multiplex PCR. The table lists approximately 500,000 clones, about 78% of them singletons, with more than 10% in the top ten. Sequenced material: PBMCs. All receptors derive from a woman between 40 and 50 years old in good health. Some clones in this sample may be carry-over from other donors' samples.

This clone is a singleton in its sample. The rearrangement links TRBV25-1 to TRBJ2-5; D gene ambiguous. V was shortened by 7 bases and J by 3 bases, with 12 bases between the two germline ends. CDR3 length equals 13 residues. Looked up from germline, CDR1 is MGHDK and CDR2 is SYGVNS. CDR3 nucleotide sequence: TGTGCCAGCACGAACAGCCACAAAGAGACCCAGTACTTC. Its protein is CASTNSHKETQYF.

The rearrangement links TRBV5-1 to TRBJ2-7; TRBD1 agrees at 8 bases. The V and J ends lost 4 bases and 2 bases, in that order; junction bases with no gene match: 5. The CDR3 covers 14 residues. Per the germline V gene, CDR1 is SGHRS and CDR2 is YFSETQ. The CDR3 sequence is CASSLQGAAYEQYF. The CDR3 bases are TGCGCCAGCAGCCTTCAGGGGGCGGCCTACGAGCAGTACTTC.

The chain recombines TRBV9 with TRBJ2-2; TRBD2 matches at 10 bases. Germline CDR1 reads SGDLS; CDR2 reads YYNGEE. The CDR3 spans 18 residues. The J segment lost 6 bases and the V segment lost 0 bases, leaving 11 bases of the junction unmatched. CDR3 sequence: CASSVASGRAGIPGELFF. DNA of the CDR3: TGTGCCAGCAGCGTAGCCAGCGGGAGGGCCGGGATCCCCGGGGAGCTGTTTTTT.

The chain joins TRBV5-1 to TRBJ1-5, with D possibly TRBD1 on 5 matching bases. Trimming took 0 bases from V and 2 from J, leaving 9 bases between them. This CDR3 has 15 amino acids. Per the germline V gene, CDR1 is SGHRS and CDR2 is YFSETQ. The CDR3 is CASSLVGDGNQPQHF. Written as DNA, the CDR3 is TGCGCCAGCAGCTTGGTTGGGGACGGCAATCAGCCCCAGCATTTT.

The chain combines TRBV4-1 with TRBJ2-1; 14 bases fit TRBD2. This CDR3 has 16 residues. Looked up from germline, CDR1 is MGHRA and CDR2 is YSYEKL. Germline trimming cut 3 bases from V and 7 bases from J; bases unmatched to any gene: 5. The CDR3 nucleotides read TGCGCCAGCAGCCACGGGACTAGCGGGAGATGGAATGAGCAGTTCTTC. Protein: CASSHGTSGRWNEQFF.

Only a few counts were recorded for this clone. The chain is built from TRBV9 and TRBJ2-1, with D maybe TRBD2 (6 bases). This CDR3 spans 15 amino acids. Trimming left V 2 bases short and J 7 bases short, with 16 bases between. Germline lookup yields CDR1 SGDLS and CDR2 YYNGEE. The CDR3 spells CASSVQAGARNEQFF. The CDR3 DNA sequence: TGTGCCAGCAGCGTTCAAGCGGGTGCCCGAAATGAGCAGTTCTTC.

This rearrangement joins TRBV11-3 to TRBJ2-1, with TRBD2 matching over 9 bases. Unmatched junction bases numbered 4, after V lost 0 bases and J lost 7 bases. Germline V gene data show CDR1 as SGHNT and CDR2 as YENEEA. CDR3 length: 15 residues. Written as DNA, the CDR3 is TGTGCCAGCAGCTTAGAGGGCCTAGCGGGAAATGAGCAGTTCTTC. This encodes CASSLEGLAGNEQFF.

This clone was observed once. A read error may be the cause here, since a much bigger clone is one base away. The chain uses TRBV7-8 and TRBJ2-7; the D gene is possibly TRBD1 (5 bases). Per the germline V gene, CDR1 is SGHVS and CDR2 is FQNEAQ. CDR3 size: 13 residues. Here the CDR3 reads CASSLLGAYGQYF. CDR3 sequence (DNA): TGTGCCAGCAGCTTGTTAGGGGCCTACGGGCAGTACTTC.

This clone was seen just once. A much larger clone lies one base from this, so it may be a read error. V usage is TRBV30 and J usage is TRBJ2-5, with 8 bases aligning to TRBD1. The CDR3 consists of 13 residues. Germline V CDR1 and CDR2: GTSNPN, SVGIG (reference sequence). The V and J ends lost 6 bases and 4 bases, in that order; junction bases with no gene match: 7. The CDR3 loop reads CACNRGFVETQYF. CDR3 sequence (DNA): TGTGCCTGTAACAGGGGGTTTGTAGAGACCCAGTACTTC. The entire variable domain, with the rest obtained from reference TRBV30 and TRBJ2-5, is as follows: SQTIHQWPATLVQPVGSPLSLECTVEGTSNPNLYWYRQAAGRGLQLLFYSVGIGQISSEVPQNLSASRPQDRQFILSSKKLLLSDSGFYLCACNRGFVETQYFGPGTRLLVL.

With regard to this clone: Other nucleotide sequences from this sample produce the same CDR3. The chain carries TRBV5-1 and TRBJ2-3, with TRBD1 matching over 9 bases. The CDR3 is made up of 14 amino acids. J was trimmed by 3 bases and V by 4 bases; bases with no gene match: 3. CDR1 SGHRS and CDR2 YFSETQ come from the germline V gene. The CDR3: CASSIDRGTDTQYF. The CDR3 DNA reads TGCGCCAGCAGCATCGACAGGGGGACAGATACGCAGTATTTT.

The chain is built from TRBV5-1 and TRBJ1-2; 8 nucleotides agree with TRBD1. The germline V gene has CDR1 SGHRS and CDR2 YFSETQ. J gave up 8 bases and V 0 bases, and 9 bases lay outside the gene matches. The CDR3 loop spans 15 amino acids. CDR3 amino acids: CASSLEWQGARGYTF. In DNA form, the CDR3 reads TGCGCCAGCAGCTTGGAGTGGCAGGGGGCACGCGGCTACACCTTC.

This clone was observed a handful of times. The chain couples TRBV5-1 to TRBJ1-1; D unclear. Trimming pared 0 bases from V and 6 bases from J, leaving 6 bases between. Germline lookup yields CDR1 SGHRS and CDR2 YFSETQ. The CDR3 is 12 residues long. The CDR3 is CASSLDGAEAFF. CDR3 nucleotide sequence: TGCGCCAGCAGCTTGGACGGGGCTGAAGCTTTCTTT.

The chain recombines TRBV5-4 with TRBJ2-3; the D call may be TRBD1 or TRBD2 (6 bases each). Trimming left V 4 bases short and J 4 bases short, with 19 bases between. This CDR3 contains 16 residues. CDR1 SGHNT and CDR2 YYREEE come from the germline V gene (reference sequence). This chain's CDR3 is CASSQSLGGAPDTQYF. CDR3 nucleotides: TGTGCCAGCAGCCAAAGCTTGGGGGGCGCGCCAGATACGCAGTATTTT.

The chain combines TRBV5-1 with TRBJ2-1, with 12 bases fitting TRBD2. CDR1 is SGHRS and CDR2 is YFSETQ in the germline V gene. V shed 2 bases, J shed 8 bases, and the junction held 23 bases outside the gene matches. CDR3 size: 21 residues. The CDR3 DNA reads TGCGCCAGCAGCTTCAGGACAGCCCCTGTTACTAGCGGGAGGTCTTCAGATGAGCAGTTCTTC. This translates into CASSFRTAPVTSGRSSDEQFF.

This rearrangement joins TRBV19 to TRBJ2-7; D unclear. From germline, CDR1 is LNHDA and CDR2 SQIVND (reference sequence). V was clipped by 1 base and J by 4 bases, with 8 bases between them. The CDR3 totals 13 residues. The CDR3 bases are TGTGCCAGTAGTATAGGGCAGAGATACGAGCAGTACTTC. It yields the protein CASSIGQRYEQYF.

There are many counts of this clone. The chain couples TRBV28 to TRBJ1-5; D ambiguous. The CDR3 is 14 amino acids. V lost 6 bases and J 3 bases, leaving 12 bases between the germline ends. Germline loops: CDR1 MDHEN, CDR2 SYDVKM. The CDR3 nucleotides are TGTGCCAGCAGGTTGGCATTGCTCAATCAGCCCCAGCATTTT. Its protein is CASRLALLNQPQHF.

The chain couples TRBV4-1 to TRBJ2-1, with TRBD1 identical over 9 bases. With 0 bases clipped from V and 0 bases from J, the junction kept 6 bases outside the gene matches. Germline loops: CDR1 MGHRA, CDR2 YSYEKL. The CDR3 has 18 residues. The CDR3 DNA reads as TGCGCCAGCAGCCAAGATTGGATGGGACAGGGCTCCTACAATGAGCAGTTCTTC. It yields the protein CASSQDWMGQGSYNEQFF.